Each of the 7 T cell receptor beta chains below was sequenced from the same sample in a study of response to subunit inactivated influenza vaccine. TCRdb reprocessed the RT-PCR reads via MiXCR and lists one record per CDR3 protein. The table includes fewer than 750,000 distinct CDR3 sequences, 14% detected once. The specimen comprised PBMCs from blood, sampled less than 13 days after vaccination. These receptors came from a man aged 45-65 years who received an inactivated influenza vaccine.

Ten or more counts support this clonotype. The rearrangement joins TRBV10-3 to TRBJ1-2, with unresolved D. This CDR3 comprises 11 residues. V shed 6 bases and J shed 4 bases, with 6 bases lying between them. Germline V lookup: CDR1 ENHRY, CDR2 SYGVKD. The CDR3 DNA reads TGTGCCATCAGAGACACCTATGGCTACACCTTC. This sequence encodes CAIRDTYGYTF.

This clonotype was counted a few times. CDR3 DNA: TGCAGTGCTTCAGGACTAGCGGATGAATATTACGAGCAGTACTTC. Protein: CSASGLADEYYEQYF. V gene TRBV20-1 combines with J gene TRBJ2-7; TRBD2 agrees at 10 bases. The CDR3 spans 15 residues. Germline trimming cut 5 bases from V and 4 bases from J; bases unmatched to any gene: 11. Germline CDR1 is DFQATT and CDR2 is SNEGSKA (reference sequence).

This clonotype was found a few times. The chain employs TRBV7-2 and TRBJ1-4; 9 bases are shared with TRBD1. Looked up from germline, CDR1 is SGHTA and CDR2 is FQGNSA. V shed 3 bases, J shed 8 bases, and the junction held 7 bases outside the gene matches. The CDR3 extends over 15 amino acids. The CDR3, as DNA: TGTGCCAGCAGCTTGCAGACAGGGGGTAGAGAAAAACTGTTTTTT. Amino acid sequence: CASSLQTGGREKLFF.

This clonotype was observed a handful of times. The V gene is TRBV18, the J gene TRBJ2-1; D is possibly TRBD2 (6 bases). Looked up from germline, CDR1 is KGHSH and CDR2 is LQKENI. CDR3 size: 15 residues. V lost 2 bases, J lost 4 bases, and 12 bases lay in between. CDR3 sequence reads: CASSPGSRGYNEQFF. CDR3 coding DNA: TGTGCCAGCTCACCAGGGTCGCGGGGTTACAATGAGCAGTTCTTC.

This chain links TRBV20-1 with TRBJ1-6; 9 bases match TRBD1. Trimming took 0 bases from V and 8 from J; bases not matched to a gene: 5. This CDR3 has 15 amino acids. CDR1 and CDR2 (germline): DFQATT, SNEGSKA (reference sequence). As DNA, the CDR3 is TGCAGTGCTAGAGATACAGGGACAGGGTATTCACCCCTCCACTTT. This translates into CSARDTGTGYSPLHF.

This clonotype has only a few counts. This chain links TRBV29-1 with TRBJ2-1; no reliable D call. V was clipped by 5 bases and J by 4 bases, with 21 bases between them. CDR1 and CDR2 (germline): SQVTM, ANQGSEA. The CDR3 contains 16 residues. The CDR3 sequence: CSVPPPRPEIYNEQFF. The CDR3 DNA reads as TGCAGCGTTCCCCCCCCGAGGCCGGAAATATACAATGAGCAGTTCTTC.

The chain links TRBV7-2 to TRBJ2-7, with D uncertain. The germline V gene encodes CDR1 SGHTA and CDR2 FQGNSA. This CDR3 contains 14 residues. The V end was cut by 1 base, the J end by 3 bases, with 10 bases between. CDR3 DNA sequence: TGTGCCAGCAGCTTAGTGCAACAGAACTACGAGCAGTACTTC. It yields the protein CASSLVQQNYEQYF.